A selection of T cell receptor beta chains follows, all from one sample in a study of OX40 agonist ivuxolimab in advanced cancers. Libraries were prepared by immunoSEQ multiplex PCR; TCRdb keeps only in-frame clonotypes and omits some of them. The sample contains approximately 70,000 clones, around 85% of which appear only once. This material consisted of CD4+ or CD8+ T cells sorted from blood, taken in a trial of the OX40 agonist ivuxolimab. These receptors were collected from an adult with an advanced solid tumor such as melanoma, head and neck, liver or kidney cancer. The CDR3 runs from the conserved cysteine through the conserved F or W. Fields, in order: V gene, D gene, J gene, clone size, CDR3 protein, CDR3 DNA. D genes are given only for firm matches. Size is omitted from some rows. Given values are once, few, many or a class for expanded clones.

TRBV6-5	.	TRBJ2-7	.	CASTDGGLGSYEQYF	TGTGCCAGCACTGACGGGGGGCTAGGGTCCTACGAGCAGTACTTC
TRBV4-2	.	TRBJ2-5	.	CASSHKQGQETQYF	TGTGCCAGCAGCCACAAACAGGGTCAAGAGACCCAGTACTTC
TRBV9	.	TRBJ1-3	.	CASSQSSGNTIYF	TGTGCCAGCAGTCAGAGCTCTGGAAACACCATATATTTT
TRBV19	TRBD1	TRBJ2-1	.	CASSILTGSYNEQFF	TGTGCCAGTAGTATATTGACAGGGAGCTACAATGAGCAGTTCTTC
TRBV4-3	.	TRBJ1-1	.	CASSQLGQGNTEAFF	TGCGCCAGCAGCCAATTAGGGCAGGGCAACACTGAAGCTTTCTTT
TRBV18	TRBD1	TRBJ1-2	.	CASSTGTGGSFNYGYTF	TGTGCCAGCTCAACCGGGACAGGGGGTTCCTTTAACTATGGCTACACCTTC
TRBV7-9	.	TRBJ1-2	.	CASSLNRGYGYTF	TGTGCCAGCAGCTTGAATAGGGGCTATGGCTACACCTTC
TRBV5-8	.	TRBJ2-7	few	CASSPVGQGGWDEQYF	TGTGCCAGCAGCCCAGTTGGTCAGGGTGGATGGGACGAGCAGTACTTC
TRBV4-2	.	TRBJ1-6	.	CASSQDWSPSPLHF	TGTGCCAGCAGCCAAGACTGGTCACCTTCACCCCTCCACTTT
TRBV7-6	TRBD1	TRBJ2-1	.	CASSLTGGSINEQFF	TGTGCCAGCAGCCTGACAGGGGGCTCAATCAATGAGCAGTTCTTC
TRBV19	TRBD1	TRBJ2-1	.	CASSVDRGSSYNEQFF	TGTGCCAGTAGTGTCGACAGGGGAAGCTCCTACAATGAGCAGTTCTTC
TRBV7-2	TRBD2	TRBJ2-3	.	CASSFIGGGSTDTQYF	TGTGCCAGCAGCTTTATCGGGGGGGGCAGCACAGATACGCAGTATTTT
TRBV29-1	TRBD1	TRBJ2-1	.	CSVVIDSGQGYYNEQFF	TGCAGCGTTGTAATAGACTCGGGACAGGGTTATTACAATGAGCAGTTCTTC
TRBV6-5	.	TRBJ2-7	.	CASSSHDTDEQYF	TGTGCCAGCAGTTCCCACGACACCGACGAGCAGTACTTC
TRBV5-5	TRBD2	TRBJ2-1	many	CASSARPRGAYNEQFF	TGTGCCAGCAGCGCCCGGCCGCGGGGGGCGTACAATGAGCAGTTCTTC
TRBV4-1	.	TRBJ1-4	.	CASSQVRGAYGNEKLFF	TGCGCCAGCAGCCAAGTTAGAGGGGCCTATGGTAATGAAAAACTGTTTTTT
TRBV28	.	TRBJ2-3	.	CASSPTGSTDTQYF	TGTGCCAGCAGCCCCACCGGGAGCACAGATACGCAGTATTTT
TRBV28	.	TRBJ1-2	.	CASSLRQGYGYTF	TGTGCCAGCAGTTTAAGGCAGGGCTATGGCTACACCTTC
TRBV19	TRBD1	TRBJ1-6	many	CASRSFTGVDSPLHF	TGTGCCAGTAGAAGCTTCACAGGGGTAGATTCACCCCTCCACTTT
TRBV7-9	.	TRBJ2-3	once	CASSFDRPSTDTQYF	TGTGCCAGCAGCTTTGATAGGCCCAGCACAGATACGCAGTATTTT
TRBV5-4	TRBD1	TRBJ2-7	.	CASSLADRVEQYF	TGTGCCAGCAGCTTGGCCGACAGGGTCGAGCAGTACTTC
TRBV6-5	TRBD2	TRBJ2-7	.	CASSFRLAGIDEQYF	TGTGCCAGCAGTTTCCGACTAGCGGGGATAGACGAGCAGTACTTC
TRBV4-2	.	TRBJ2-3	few	CASSQLWGPDTQYF	TGTGCCAGCAGCCAGCTCTGGGGCCCAGATACGCAGTATTTT
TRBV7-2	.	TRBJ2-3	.	CASSWASTDTQYF	TGTGCCAGCAGCTGGGCTAGCACAGATACGCAGTATTTT
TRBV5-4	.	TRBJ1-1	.	CASSLDVRENTEAFF	TGTGCCAGCAGCTTGGATGTCAGGGAGAACACTGAAGCTTTCTTT
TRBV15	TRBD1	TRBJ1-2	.	CATSGYSGGPVYGYTF	TGTGCCACCAGCGGATACTCAGGGGGCCCTGTCTATGGCTACACCTTC
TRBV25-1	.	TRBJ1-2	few	CASSSASKGYTF	TGTGCCAGCAGTTCCGCGTCCAAGGGCTACACCTTC
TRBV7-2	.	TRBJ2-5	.	CASSFQAVPQETQYF	TGTGCCAGCAGCTTTCAGGCTGTCCCACAAGAGACCCAGTACTTC
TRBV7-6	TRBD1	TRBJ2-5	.	CASSPGTGGQETQYF	TGTGCCAGCAGTCCCGGGACAGGGGGTCAAGAGACCCAGTACTTC
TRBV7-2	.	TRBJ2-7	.	CASSLGGLYEQYF	TGTGCCAGCAGCTTGGGGGGGCTGTACGAGCAGTACTTC
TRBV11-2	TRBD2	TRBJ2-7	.	CASSGTSGTTGEQYF	TGTGCCAGCAGCGGGACTAGCGGGACCACGGGCGAGCAGTACTTC
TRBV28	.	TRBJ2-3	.	CASSAPTPGTQYF	TGTGCCAGCAGCGCCCCAACGCCGGGAACGCAGTATTTT
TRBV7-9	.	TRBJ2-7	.	CASSLGRGQAEQYF	TGTGCCAGCAGCTTGGGACGAGGGCAGGCCGAGCAGTACTTC
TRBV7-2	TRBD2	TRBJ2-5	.	CASSLVWLAGNQETQYF	TGTGCCAGCAGCTTAGTTTGGCTAGCGGGCAACCAAGAGACCCAGTACTTC
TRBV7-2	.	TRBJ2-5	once	CASSPKGSYYQETQYF	TGTGCCAGCAGCCCCAAGGGCAGCTACTACCAAGAGACCCAGTACTTC
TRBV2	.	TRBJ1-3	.	CASRFDRTGNTIYF	TGTGCCAGCAGATTTGACAGGACTGGAAACACCATATATTTT
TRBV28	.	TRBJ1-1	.	CASTKNTEAFF	TGTGCCAGCACCAAGAACACTGAAGCTTTCTTT
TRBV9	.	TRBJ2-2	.	CASSPAEDTGELFF	TGTGCCAGCAGCCCGGCAGAAGACACCGGGGAGCTGTTTTTT
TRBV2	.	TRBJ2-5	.	CASRVKGWETQYF	TGTGCCAGCAGGGTCAAAGGGTGGGAGACCCAGTACTTC
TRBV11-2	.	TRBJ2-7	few	CASSSIFYEQYF	TGTGCCAGCAGCTCCATTTTTTACGAGCAGTACTTC
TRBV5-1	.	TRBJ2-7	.	CASSAPPANEQYF	TGCGCCAGCAGCGCACCTCCAGCCAACGAGCAGTACTTC
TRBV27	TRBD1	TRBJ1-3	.	CASSLQGASGNTIYF	TGTGCCAGCAGCCTCCAGGGGGCTTCCGGAAACACCATATATTTT
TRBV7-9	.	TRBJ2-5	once	CASSFWETQYF	TGTGCCAGCAGCTTCTGGGAGACCCAGTACTTC
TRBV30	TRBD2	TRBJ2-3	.	CAWDRGDTDTQYF	TGTGCCTGGGATCGGGGGGACACAGATACGCAGTATTTT
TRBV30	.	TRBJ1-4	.	CAWRDNGRATNEKLFF	TGTGCCTGGAGGGATAATGGACGGGCAACTAATGAAAAACTGTTTTTT